This TCR beta chain is from a study of T cells after posttransplantation cyclophosphamide. TCRdb's table, derived via immunoSEQ multiplex PCR, lists solely in-frame clones and lacks some. The table has about 9,200 clones, over 95% seen once. This CDR3 has 16 amino acids. Trimming stripped 4 bases from V and 6 bases from J, with 21 bases between. Germline CDR1 reads SGHVS; CDR2 reads FQNEAQ. This chain uses TRBV7-8 with TRBJ1-1, with D tentatively TRBD1 (6 bases). Specimen: naive CD8+ T cells sorted from PBMCs. This TCR was recovered from a man over 45 in good health, CMV-negative, and a related stem cell transplant donor. The CDR3 bases are TGTGCCAGCAGCTCCCCCCAGAACAGGGTAGACCCTGAAGCTTTCTTT. As protein: CASSSPQNRVDPEAFF.